This record covers a single TCR beta chain. Additional DNA sequences in this sample encode the identical CDR3. This sample is drawn from a study of shared clonotypes between healthy human individuals. Using immunoSEQ multiplex PCR, the repertoire was profiled, and TCRdb retains in-frame clones only, with some absent. The sample yields about 2.4 million clones, 93% seen once. This receptor was taken from a man aged 18 to 29 in good health. Some clones in this sample may be carry-over from other donors' samples. Material: naive CD4+ T cells from PBMCs. Subset defined: CD45RA+ positively selected.

The CDR3 DNA reads as TGTGCCAGCTCACCCGGTCTAGCGGGAAGTGAGACCCAGTACTTC. Translating it yields CASSPGLAGSETQYF. The chain joins TRBV18 to TRBJ2-5; 9 bases agree with TRBD2. Unmatched junction bases numbered 7, after V lost 3 bases and J lost 5 bases. The germline CDR1 and CDR2 sequences are KGHSH and LQKENI. The CDR3 spans 15 residues.